The 9 T cell receptor beta chains given below trace back to one sample, sequenced in a study of blood T cell repertoires in COVID-19. Clones were sequenced by immunoSEQ multiplex PCR, and TCRdb holds only the in-frame ones, with some missing. The table lists approximately 170,000 clones, 80% to 90% of them singletons. What was sequenced was peripheral blood. The origin of the receptors is a woman in her 70s with acute or convalescent COVID-19.

This chain links TRBV27 with TRBJ2-7; D possibly corresponds to TRBD1 (6 bases). The CDR3 length is 15 residues. Germline V CDR1 and CDR2: MNHEY, SMNVEV (reference sequence). V dropped 5 bases and J dropped 2 bases, with 16 bases sitting between them. The CDR3 DNA follows: TGTGCCAGCAGTAATGAAACAGGGAAGGCCTACGAGCAGTACTTC. Residues: CASSNETGKAYEQYF.

The V and J genes are TRBV5-5 and TRBJ2-2, with 8 bases lining up with TRBD2. Germline CDR1 reads SGHKS; CDR2 reads YYEKEE (reference sequence). The CDR3 length is 17 residues. The junction had 9 bases not matched to a gene; V was cut back by 4 bases and J by 1 base. The CDR3 DNA reads TGTGCCAGCAGCCCCGACAGAGCGGGGGTGAACACCGGGGAGCTGTTTTTT. This encodes CASSPDRAGVNTGELFF.

The rearrangement joins TRBV7-3 to TRBJ2-3; perhaps TRBD2 as D (6 bases). This CDR3 contains 14 residues. The ends were cut back, 5 bases at V and 0 bases at J, with 9 bases in the middle. Per germline, CDR1 SGHTA and CDR2 FQGTGA. CDR3 residues: CASSAGTSTDTQYF. The CDR3 coding sequence is TGTGCCAGCAGCGCAGGGACTAGCACAGATACGCAGTATTTT. Filled out from reference TRBV7-3 and TRBJ2-3, the complete variable domain reads GAGVSQTPSNKVTEKGKYVELRCDPISGHTALYWYRQSLGQGPEFLIYFQGTGAADDSGLPNDRFFAVRPEGSVSTLKIQRTERGDSAVYLCASSAGTSTDTQYFGPGTRLTVL.

The CDR3 sequence: CASSLVGLAGGLETQYF. The CDR3 DNA reads as TGTGCCAGCAGCTTAGTGGGGCTAGCGGGGGGGCTGGAGACCCAGTACTTC. The chain carries TRBV11-2 and TRBJ2-5, with 12 bases that match TRBD2. Unmatched junction bases numbered 8, after V lost 1 base and J lost 5 bases. This CDR3 has 17 amino acids. The V gene's germline CDR1 is SGHAT and CDR2 FQNNGV.

The chain employs TRBV30 and TRBJ2-2, with 8 bases aligning to TRBD1. Looked up from germline, CDR1 is GTSNPN and CDR2 is SVGIG (reference sequence). CDR3 length: 19 residues. The V and J ends lost 2 bases and 4 bases, in that order; junction bases with no gene match: 18. CDR3 DNA sequence: TGTGCCTGGAGTAGATACCAGGGGGCCTCCGGAGTCCCCACCGGGGAGCTGTTTTTT. It encodes CAWSRYQGASGVPTGELFF.

The V gene is TRBV7-2, the J gene TRBJ1-1; D gene unclear. Germline loops: CDR1 SGHTA, CDR2 FQGNSA. This CDR3 spans 14 amino acids. V lost 4 bases and J lost 2, with 11 bases in between. This CDR3 reads CASSSEQINTEAFF. DNA of the CDR3: TGTGCCAGCAGCTCAGAACAGATCAACACTGAAGCTTTCTTT.

The rearrangement links TRBV4-2 to TRBJ2-7, with a weak D call TRBD1 (5 bases). The CDR3 spans 14 residues. The V end was cut by 0 bases, the J end by 6 bases, with 12 bases between. Germline V gives CDR1 LGHNA, CDR2 YNFKEQ. For the CDR3, the DNA is TGTGCCAGCAGCCAAGATTGGGGCCGTTCCGAGCAGTACTTC. Its translation is CASSQDWGRSEQYF.

This chain connects TRBV4-1 to TRBJ1-5, with D possibly matching TRBD1 (6 bases). Trimming took off 3 bases at V and 2 bases at J, with 14 bases between the two ends. This CDR3 comprises 16 residues. Germline V lookup: CDR1 MGHRA, CDR2 YSYEKL. CDR3 sequence: CASSHPTGRGNQPQHF. For the CDR3, the DNA is TGCGCCAGCAGCCACCCCACAGGGAGAGGCAATCAGCCCCAGCATTTT.

The chain couples TRBV7-2 to TRBJ2-1; 7 nucleotides match TRBD1. Germline V gene sequence: CDR1 SGHTA, CDR2 FQGNSA. There are 15 residues in the CDR3. V lost 1 base to trimming and J lost 10 bases; unmatched junction nucleotides: 10. The CDR3 here is CASSLDGQAWGEQFF. For the CDR3, the DNA is TGTGCCAGCAGCTTAGACGGACAGGCCTGGGGGGAGCAGTTCTTC.